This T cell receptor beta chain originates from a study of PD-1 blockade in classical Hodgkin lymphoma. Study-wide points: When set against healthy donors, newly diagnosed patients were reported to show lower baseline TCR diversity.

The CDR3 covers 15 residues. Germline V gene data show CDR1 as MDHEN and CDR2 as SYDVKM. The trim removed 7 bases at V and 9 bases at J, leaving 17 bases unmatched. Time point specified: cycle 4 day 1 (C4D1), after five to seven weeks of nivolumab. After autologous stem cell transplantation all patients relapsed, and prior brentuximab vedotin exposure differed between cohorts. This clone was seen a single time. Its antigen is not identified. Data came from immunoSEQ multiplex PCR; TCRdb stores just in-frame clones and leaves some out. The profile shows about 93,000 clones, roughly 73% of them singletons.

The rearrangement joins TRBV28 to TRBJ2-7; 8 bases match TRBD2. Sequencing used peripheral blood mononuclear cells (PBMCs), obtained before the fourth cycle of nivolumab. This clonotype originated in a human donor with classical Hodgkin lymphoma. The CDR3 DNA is TGTGCCAGCACCGAAGACCGAGCGGGAGCTACCTGGCAGTACTTC. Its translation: CASTEDRAGATWQYF.